The 15 T cell receptor beta chains listed next were all sequenced from one sample in a study of OX40 agonist ivuxolimab in advanced cancers. Only in-frame clones appear in the TCRdb table, and some are missing; sequencing was by immunoSEQ multiplex PCR. This sample has 50,000 to 70,000 clones, with 75% to 90% found just once. The sequencing used CD4+ or CD8+ T cells sorted from blood, collected in a trial of the OX40 agonist ivuxolimab. The receptors were gathered from an adult with an advanced solid tumor such as melanoma, head and neck, liver or kidney cancer.

The chain combines TRBV5-4 with TRBJ2-2, with D tentatively TRBD2 (5 bases). The V gene's germline CDR1 is SGHNT and CDR2 YYREEE (reference sequence). CDR3 size: 15 residues. Deletions cut 5 bases from V and 6 bases from J, with 17 bases between. The CDR3 here is CASSNLGSVAGELFF. For the CDR3, the DNA is TGTGCCAGCAGTAACTTAGGGAGTGTCGCCGGGGAGCTGTTTTTT.

This chain joins TRBV27 and TRBJ1-4; the match to TRBD1 covers 10 bases. This CDR3 region has 13 residues. V lost 8 bases and J lost 6; bases outside the gene matches: 3. In germline, CDR1 is MNHEY, CDR2 SMNVEV (reference sequence). The CDR3 loop reads CASLGTGDEKLFF. The CDR3 DNA reads as TGTGCCAGCCTGGGGACAGGGGATGAAAAACTGTTTTTT.

The chain is built from TRBV2 and TRBJ2-1; 11 nucleotides align to TRBD2. This CDR3 has 15 residues. Germline CDR1 is SNHLY and CDR2 is FYNNEI. Unmatched junction bases numbered 9, after V lost 6 bases and J lost 8 bases. This CDR3 reads CASSPGTSGFYEQFF. The CDR3 region has the DNA TGTGCCAGCAGCCCCGGGACTAGCGGCTTCTATGAGCAGTTCTTC.

This chain connects TRBV25-1 to TRBJ2-7; D is uncertain. This CDR3 spans 12 amino acids. V lost 2 bases to trimming and J lost 6 bases, with 8 bases between them. CDR1 is MGHDK, CDR2 SYGVNS, per germline. CDR3 residues: CASSELPGEQYF. The CDR3 DNA reads as TGTGCCAGCAGTGAACTCCCCGGCGAGCAGTACTTC.

The rearrangement links TRBV18 to TRBJ2-7, with D unresolved. V lost 0 bases and J lost 0, with 3 bases in between. Germline assignment: CDR1 KGHSH and CDR2 LQKENI. The CDR3 runs to 13 residues. CDR3 DNA: TGTGCCAGCTCACCACCCCTCTCCTACGAGCAGTACTTC. Translated: CASSPPLSYEQYF.

The chain uses TRBV10-3 and TRBJ2-5; 7 bases line up with TRBD1. The CDR3 covers 15 residues. V shed 6 bases and J 0 bases; nucleotides not matched to a gene: 7. Germline CDR1 ENHRY, CDR2 SYGVKD. The CDR3 spells CAIRETGSYQETQYF. CDR3 sequence (DNA): TGTGCCATCAGGGAGACAGGGTCGTACCAAGAGACCCAGTACTTC.

The CDR3 DNA follows: TGTGCCAGCAAGTGGCTAGCGGGAGGTGGGGACCTGTTCTTC. Translation: CASKWLAGGGDLFF. The chain is built from TRBV2 and TRBJ2-1; 11 bases are a match to TRBD2. The CDR3 has 14 residues. Trimming cost V 7 bases and J 15 bases; bases outside gene matches: 14. Germline V gene lookup returns CDR1 SNHLY and CDR2 FYNNEI.

This chain joins TRBV7-9 and TRBJ2-7; D is possibly TRBD2 (6 bases). CDR1 and CDR2 (germline): SEHNR, FQNEAQ (reference sequence). The CDR3 length is 14 residues. V was pared by 0 bases and J by 3 bases, with 9 bases between. This CDR3 reads CASSLAAGYYEQYF. CDR3 nucleotide sequence: TGTGCCAGCAGCTTAGCTGCGGGATACTACGAGCAGTACTTC.

In this sample, this clone turned up once. The chain combines TRBV15 with TRBJ2-7, with D possibly TRBD2 on 5 matching bases. The CDR3 sequence is 13 residues long. Germline V gene data show CDR1 as LNHNV and CDR2 as YYDKDF (reference sequence). Trimming left V 5 bases short and J 2 bases short, with 10 bases between. This CDR3 reads CATSRTGTYEQYF. The CDR3 nucleotides are TGTGCCACCAGCCGGACGGGGACCTACGAGCAGTACTTC.

As regards this clone: The sample has other DNA sequences that encode this CDR3 too. J is TRBJ2-3 and V is TRBV9; the D call may be TRBD1 or TRBD2 (5 bases each). CDR3 size: 13 residues. Trimming took 0 bases from V and 6 from J, leaving 8 bases between them. Germline loops: CDR1 SGDLS, CDR2 YYNGEE. This CDR3 reads CASSVGGADTQYF. In nucleotides, the CDR3 is TGTGCCAGCAGCGTAGGAGGGGCCGATACGCAGTATTTT.

There are a few counts of this clone. V gene TRBV5-1 combines with J gene TRBJ2-7; no clear D gene. The germline gives CDR1 SGHRS, CDR2 YFSETQ. V was trimmed by 1 base and J by 1 base, leaving 6 bases between them. This CDR3 contains 13 residues. In DNA form, the CDR3 reads TGCGCCAGCAGCTTGTGGCAATCCTACGAGCAGTACTTC. It is translated as CASSLWQSYEQYF.

The chain recombines TRBV27 with TRBJ2-7; no reliable D call. Trimming shortened V by 0 bases and J by 3 bases, and 15 bases separated the two germline ends. This CDR3 contains 16 residues. Germline V lookup: CDR1 MNHEY, CDR2 SMNVEV (reference sequence). The CDR3 here is CASSLSTAVKHYEQYF. The CDR3 DNA is TGTGCCAGCAGTTTATCCACAGCAGTCAAGCACTACGAGCAGTACTTC.

In regard to this clone: This sample includes further DNA sequences coding for the same CDR3. The rearrangement links TRBV27 to TRBJ2-3; 9 bases fit TRBD1. The CDR3 has 15 amino acids. Germline V lookup: CDR1 MNHEY, CDR2 SMNVEV (reference sequence). V gave up 2 bases and J gave up 1 base; unmatched junction bases: 1. Here the CDR3 reads CASSLRDRGTDTQYF. The CDR3 nucleotides read TGTGCCAGCAGTTTACGGGACAGGGGCACAGATACGCAGTATTTT.

The chain employs TRBV4-1 and TRBJ1-2; tentative D call: TRBD1 (5 bases). This CDR3 contains 15 residues. V shed 0 bases and J shed 5 bases, with 13 bases lying between them. Germline lookup yields CDR1 MGHRA and CDR2 YSYEKL. CDR3: CASSQDGRGSYGYTF. The CDR3 nucleotides read TGCGCCAGCAGCCAAGATGGGAGGGGATCGTATGGCTACACCTTC.

The chain has TRBV1 and TRBJ2-3; the table assigns TRBD2, which was not confirmed against the DNA. TRBV1 is annotated as a pseudogene. The CDR3 is made up of 18 amino acids. The CDR3 DNA is TGCACCAGCAGCGTGAGACTAGACCCAGAAGAAGACACAGATACGCAGTATTTT. This sequence encodes CTSSVRLDPEEDTDTQYF.